This TCR beta chain was obtained from a study of shared clonotypes between healthy human individuals. Study results and limitations: The sole specimen, blood, was sampled, and tissue repertoires likely differ. Some clonotypes were shared by all four sorted-subset donors, while others were not shared. The non-shared ones had lower generation probabilities than the shared ones.

Generated by immunoSEQ multiplex PCR, the TCRdb table keeps only in-frame clones and is missing some. The repertoire has about 2.4 million clones, roughly 92% of them found once; the top ten carry about 0.13%. With 2 bases removed from V and 7 bases from J, the gap between germline ends came to 12 bases. The CDR3 extends over 14 amino acids. CDR1 and CDR2 (germline): KGHSH, LQKENI. A remark on this clone: What it recognizes is unknown.

The sample comprised naive CD4+ T cells sorted from blood. The subset is: CD45RA+ positively selected. The chain recombines TRBV18 with TRBJ1-5; no definite D call. The receptor was derived from a man younger than 35 in good health. CDR3 in amino acids: CASSPIGEGQPQHF. The CDR3 nucleotides read TGTGCCAGCTCACCAATCGGGGAGGGCCAGCCCCAGCATTTT.